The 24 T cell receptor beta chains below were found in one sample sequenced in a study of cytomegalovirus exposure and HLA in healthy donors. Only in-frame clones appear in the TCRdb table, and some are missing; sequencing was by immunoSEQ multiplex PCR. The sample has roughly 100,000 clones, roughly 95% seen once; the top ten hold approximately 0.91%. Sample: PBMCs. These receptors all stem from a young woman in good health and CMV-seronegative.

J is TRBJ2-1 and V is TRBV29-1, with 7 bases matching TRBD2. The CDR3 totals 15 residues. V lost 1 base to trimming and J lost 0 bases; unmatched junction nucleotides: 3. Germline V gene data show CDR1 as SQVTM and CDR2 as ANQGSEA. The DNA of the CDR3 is TGCAGCGTTGAAGTGGGCGGGAGCTCCTACAATGAGCAGTTCTTC. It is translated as CSVEVGGSSYNEQFF.

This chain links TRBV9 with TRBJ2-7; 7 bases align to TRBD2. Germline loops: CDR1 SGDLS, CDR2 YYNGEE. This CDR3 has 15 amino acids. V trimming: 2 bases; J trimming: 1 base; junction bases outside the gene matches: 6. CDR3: CASSVRWGGSYEQYF. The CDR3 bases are TGTGCCAGCAGCGTGCGGTGGGGGGGATCCTACGAGCAGTACTTC. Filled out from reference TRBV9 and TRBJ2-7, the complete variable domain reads DSGVTQTPKHLITATGQRVTLRCSPRSGDLSVYWYQQSLDQGLQFLIQYYNGEERAKGNILERFSAQQFPDLHSELNLSSLELGDSALYFCASSVRWGGSYEQYFGPGTRLTVT.

This CDR3 reads CASSVGQGGNTIYF. CDR3 DNA: TGTGCCAGCAGCGTAGGACAGGGTGGAAACACCATATATTTT. The chain uses TRBV9 and TRBJ1-3; 7 bases agree with TRBD1. The CDR3 extends over 14 amino acids. Germline-derived CDR1 and CDR2 are SGDLS and YYNGEE. Trimming removed 0 bases from V and 3 bases from J; junction bases left unmatched: 0.

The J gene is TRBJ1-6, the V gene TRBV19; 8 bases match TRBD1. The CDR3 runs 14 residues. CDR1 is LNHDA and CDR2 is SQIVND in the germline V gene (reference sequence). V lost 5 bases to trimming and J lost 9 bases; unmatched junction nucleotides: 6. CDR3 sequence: CASSWGQDGSPLHF. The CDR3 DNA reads TGTGCCAGTAGTTGGGGACAGGACGGTTCACCCCTCCACTTT.

The DNA for the CDR3 is TGCGCCAGCAGCTTGGTGGCGGGAGCGTCTATTCGATCGGAGCAGTTCTTC. Its protein is CASSLVAGASIRSEQFF. The chain combines TRBV5-1 with TRBJ2-1; 7 bases are a match to TRBD2. The CDR3 is 17 residues long. The germline V gene has CDR1 SGHRS and CDR2 YFSETQ. Unmatched junction bases numbered 16, after V lost 0 bases and J lost 10 bases.

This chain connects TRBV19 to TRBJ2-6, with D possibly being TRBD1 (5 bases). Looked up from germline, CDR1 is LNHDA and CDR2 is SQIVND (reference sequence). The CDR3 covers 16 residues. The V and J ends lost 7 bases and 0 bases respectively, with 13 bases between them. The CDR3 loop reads CASKPDRYSGANVLTF. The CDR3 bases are TGTGCCAGTAAGCCTGACAGATACTCTGGGGCCAACGTCCTGACTTTC.

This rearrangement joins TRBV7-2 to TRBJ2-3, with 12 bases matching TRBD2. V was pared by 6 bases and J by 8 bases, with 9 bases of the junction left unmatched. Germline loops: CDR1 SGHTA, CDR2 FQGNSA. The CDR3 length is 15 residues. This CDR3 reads CASSPLAGGQGTQYF. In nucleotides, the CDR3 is TGTGCCAGCAGTCCCCTAGCGGGGGGGCAGGGTACGCAGTATTTT.

The CDR3 sequence is CASSFRTSGRVDTQYF. The DNA for the CDR3 is TGTGCCAGCAGTTTTCGGACTAGCGGGAGGGTAGATACGCAGTATTTT. The V gene is TRBV6-5, the J gene TRBJ2-3, with TRBD2 matching 15 bases. With V trimmed by 4 bases and J by 5 bases, 4 bases remained unmatched. The germline CDR1 and CDR2 sequences are MNHEY and SVGAGI. This CDR3 is built from 16 residues.

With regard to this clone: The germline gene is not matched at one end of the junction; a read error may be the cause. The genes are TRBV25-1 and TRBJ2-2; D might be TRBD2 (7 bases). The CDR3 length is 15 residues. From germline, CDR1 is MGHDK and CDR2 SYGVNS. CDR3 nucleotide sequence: TGTGCCAGCAGCGAATGGAGGGGGGGAGCCGGGGAGCTGTTTTTT. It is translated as CASSEWRGGAGELFF.

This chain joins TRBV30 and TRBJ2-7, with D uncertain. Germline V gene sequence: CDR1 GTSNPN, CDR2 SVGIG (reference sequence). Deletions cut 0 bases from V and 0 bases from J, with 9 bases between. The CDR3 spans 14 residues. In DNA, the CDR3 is TGTGCCTGGAGTGTGGTAGAACCCTCCTACGAGCAGTACTTC. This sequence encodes CAWSVVEPSYEQYF.

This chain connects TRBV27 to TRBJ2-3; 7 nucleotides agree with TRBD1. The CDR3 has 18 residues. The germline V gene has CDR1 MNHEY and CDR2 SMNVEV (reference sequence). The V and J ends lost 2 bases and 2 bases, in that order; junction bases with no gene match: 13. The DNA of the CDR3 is TGTGCCAGCAGTTTACCCCTAGGGGGACAGTCTTACACAGATACGCAGTATTTT. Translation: CASSLPLGGQSYTDTQYF.

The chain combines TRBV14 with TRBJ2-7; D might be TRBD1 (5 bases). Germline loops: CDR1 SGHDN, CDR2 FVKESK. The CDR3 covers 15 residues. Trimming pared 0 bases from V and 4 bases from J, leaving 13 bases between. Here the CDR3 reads CASSQEVRPGYEQYF. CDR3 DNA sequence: TGTGCCAGCAGCCAAGAGGTCAGGCCAGGGTACGAGCAGTACTTC.

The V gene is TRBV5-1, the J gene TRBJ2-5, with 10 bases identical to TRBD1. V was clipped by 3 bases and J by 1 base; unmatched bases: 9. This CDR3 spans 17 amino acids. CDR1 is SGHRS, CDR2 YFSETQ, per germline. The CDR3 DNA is TGCGCCAGCAGCTGGGGACAGGGGTCGGTACCCCAAGAGACCCAGTACTTC. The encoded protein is CASSWGQGSVPQETQYF.

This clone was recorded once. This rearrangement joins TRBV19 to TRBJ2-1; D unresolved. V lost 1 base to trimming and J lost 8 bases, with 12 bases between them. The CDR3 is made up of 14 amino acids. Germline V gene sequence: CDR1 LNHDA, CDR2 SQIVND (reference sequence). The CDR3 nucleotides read TGTGCCAGTAGTATAGGTCCCTCTACGGATGAGCAGTTCTTC. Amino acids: CASSIGPSTDEQFF.

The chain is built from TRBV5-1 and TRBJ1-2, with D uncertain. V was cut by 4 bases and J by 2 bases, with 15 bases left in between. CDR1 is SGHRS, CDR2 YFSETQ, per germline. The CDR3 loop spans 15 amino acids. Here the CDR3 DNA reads TGCGCCAGCAGCAGGAGCGGTCCACTAAACTATGGCTACACCTTC. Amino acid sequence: CASSRSGPLNYGYTF.

This CDR3 is CASSLSPWQGVLVGNEKLFF. CDR3 nucleotide sequence: TGCGCCAGCAGCTTGTCCCCCTGGCAGGGGGTTCTAGTGGGGAATGAAAAACTGTTTTTT. The genes are TRBV5-1 and TRBJ1-4, with 7 bases fitting TRBD1. Germline CDR1 and CDR2: SGHRS and YFSETQ. CDR3 size: 20 residues. The junction had 20 bases not matched to a gene; V was cut back by 1 base and J by 5 bases. The whole variable domain, filled in from reference TRBV5-1 and TRBJ1-4, reads KAGVTQTPRYLIKTRGQQVTLSCSPISGHRSVSWYQQTPGQGLQFLFEYFSETQRNKGNFPGRFSGRQFSNSRSEMNVSTLELGDSALYLCASSLSPWQGVLVGNEKLFFGSGTQLSVL.

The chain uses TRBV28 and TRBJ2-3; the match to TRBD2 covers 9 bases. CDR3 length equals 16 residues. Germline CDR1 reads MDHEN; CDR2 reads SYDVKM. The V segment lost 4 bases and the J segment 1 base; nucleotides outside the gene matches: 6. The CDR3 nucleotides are TGTGCCAGCAGTTCCTCCAGCGGGGGGCGCACAGATACGCAGTATTTT. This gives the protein CASSSSSGGRTDTQYF.

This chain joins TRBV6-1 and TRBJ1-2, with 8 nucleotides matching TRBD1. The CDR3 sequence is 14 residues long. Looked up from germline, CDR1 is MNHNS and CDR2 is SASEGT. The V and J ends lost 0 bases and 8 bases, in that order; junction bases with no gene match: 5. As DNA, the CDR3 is TGTGCCAGCAGTGAAGCGGCAGGGGGCAGGGGCTACACCTTC. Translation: CASSEAAGGRGYTF.

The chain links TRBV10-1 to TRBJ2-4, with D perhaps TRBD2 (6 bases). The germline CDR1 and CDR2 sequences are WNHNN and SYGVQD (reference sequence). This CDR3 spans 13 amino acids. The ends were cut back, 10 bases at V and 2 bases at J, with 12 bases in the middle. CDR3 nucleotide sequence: TGCGCCATCGAGGAGGGCTCCAAAAACATTCAGTACTTC. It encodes CAIEEGSKNIQYF.

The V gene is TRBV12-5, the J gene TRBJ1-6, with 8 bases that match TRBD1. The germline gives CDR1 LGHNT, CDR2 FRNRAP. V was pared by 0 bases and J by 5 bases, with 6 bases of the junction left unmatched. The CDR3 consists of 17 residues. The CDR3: CASGLVGQGVHNSPLHF. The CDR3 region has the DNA TGTGCTAGTGGTTTGGTAGGACAGGGAGTCCATAATTCACCCCTCCACTTT.

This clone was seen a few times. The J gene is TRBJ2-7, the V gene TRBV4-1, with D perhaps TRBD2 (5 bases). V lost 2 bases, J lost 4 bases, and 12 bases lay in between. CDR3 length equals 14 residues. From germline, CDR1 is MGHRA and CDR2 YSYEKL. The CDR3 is CASSQPELGYEQYF. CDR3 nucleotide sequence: TGCGCCAGCAGCCAACCTGAACTAGGATACGAGCAGTACTTC.

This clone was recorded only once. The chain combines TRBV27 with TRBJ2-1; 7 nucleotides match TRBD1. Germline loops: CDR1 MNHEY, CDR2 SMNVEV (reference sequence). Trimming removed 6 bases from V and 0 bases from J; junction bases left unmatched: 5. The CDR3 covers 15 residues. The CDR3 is CASSKDRTSYNEQFF. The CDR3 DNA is TGTGCCAGCAGCAAGGACAGGACCTCCTACAATGAGCAGTTCTTC.

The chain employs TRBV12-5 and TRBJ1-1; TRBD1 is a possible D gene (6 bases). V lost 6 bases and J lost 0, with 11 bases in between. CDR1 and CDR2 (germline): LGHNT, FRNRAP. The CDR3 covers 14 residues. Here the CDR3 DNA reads TGTGCTAGTGGCGGACAGATCTTGAACACTGAAGCTTTCTTT. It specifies CASGGQILNTEAFF.

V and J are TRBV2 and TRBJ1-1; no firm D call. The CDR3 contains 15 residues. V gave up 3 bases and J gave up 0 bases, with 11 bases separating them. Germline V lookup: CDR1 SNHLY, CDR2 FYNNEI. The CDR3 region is CASSDLALVNTEAFF. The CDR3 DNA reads TGTGCCAGCAGTGACCTGGCCCTCGTGAACACTGAAGCTTTCTTT.